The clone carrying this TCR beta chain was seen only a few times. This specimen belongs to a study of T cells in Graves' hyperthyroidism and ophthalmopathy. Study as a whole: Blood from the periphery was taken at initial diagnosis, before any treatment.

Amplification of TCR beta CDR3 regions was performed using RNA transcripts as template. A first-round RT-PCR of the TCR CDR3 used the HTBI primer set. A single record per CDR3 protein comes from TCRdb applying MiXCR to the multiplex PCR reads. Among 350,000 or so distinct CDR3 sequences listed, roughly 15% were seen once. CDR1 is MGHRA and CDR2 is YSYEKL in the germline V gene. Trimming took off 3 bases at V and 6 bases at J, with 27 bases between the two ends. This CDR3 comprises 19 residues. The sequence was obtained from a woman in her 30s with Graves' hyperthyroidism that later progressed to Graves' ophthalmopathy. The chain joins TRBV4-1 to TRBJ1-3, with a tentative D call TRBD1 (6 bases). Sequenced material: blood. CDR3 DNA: TGCGCCAGCAGCCAGGATGGGGGCCTACAGAGGAGTTTAGTAAACACCATATATTTT. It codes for CASSQDGGLQRSLVNTIYF.